The clone carrying this TCR beta chain was detected ten times or more. Its antigen is still unknown. This sample was taken from a study of Graves' ophthalmopathy and Graves' hyperthyroidism. V was shortened by 3 bases and J by 0 bases, with 5 bases between the two germline ends. CDR1 is DFQATT, CDR2 SNEGSKA, per germline (reference sequence). CDR3 length: 13 amino acids. Study-level points and caveats: Ophthalmopathy was separated from stable hyperthyroidism by a 13-signature model with approximately 91% sensitivity and over 75% specificity.

Amplification of TCR beta CDR3 regions used RNA transcripts. RT-PCR in the first round used HTBI primers; a second-round multiplex PCR followed. From the multiplex PCR reads, TCRdb called clonotypes with MiXCR, one entry per CDR3 protein. The sample yields around 1,200,000 distinct CDR3 sequences, about 35% seen once. The gene calls are TRBV20-1 and TRBJ2-2; D remains unclear. The clonotype originates from an adult man with Graves' hyperthyroidism. Input material: peripheral blood or thyroid tissue (not recorded which). CDR3 loop: CSARYPNTGELFF. Here the CDR3 DNA reads TGCAGTGCTAGGTACCCGAACACCGGGGAGCTGTTTTTT.